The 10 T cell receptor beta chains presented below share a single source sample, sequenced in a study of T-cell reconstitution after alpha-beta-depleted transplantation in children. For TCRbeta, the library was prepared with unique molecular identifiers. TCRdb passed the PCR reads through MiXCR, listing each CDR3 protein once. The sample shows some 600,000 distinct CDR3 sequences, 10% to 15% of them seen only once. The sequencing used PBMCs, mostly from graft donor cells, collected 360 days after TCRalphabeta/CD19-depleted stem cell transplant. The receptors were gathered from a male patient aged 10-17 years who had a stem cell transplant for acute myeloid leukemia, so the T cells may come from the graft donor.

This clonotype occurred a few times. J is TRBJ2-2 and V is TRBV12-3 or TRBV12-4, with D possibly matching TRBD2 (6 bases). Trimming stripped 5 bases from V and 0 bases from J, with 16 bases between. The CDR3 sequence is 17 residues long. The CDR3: CASSGRREAPNTGELFF. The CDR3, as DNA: TGTGCCAGCAGTGGGCGGAGGGAGGCCCCGAACACCGGGGAGCTGTTTTTT.

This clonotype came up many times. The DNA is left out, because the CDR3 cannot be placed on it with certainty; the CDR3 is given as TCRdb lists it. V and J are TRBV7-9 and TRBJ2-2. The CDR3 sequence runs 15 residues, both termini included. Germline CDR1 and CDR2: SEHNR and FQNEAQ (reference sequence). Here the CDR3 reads CASSFGSGNTGELFF.

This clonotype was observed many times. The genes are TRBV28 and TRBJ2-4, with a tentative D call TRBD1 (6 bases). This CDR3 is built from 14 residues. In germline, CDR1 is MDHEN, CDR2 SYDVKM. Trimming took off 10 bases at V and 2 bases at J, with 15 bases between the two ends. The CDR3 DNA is TGTGCCATCAACGAACAGGGACCCAAAAACATTCAGTACTTC. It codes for CAINEQGPKNIQYF.

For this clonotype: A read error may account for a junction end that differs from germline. The CDR3 coding sequence is TGCAGTGCTAGAGTCCCCGGGACGCCGCAAGGGACCCAGTACTTC. Translated, it gives CSARVPGTPQGTQYF. The V call is TRBV20-1, the J call TRBJ2-5; D possibly uses TRBD1 or TRBD2 (5 bases each). CDR3 length: 15 amino acids. Germline V gives CDR1 DFQATT, CDR2 SNEGSKA (reference sequence).

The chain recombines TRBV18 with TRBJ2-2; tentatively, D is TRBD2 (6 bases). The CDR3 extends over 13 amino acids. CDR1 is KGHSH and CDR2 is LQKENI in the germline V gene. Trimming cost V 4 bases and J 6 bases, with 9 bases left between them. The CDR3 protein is CASSRLDPGELFF. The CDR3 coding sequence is TGTGCCAGCTCACGACTAGACCCCGGGGAGCTGTTTTTT.

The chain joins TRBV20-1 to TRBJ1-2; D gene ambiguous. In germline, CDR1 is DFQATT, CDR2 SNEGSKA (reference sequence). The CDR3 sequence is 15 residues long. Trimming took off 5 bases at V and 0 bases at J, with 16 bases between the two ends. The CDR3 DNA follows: TGCAGTGCTGGGGTGTCATGGGCCGCTAACTATGGCTACACCTTC. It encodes CSAGVSWAANYGYTF.

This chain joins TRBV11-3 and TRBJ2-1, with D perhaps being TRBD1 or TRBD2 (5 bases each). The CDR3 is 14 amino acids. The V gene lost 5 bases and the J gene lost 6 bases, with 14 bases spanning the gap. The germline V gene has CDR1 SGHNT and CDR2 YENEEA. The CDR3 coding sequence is TGTGCCAGCAGCCCCCGACCGGGGCGCAATGAGCAGTTCTTC. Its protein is CASSPRPGRNEQFF.

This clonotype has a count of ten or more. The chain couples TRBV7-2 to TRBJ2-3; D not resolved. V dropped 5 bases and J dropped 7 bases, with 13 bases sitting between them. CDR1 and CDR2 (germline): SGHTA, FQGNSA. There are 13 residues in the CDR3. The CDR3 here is CASSALKGYTQYF. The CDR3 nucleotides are TGTGCCAGCAGCGCGCTAAAAGGGTATACGCAGTATTTT.

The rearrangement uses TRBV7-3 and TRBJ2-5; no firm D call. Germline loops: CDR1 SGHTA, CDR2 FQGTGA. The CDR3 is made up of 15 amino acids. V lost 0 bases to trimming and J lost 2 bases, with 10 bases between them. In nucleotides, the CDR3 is TGTGCCAGCAGCTTAACGAGCTCCCGTCAAGAGACCCAGTACTTC. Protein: CASSLTSSRQETQYF.

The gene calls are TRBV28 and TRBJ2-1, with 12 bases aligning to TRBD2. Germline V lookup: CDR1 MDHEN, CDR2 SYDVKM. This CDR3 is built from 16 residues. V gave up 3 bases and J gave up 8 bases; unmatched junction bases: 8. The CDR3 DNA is TGTGCCAGCAGTTTTCTAGCGGGAGGGCCGAAGGATGAGCAGTTCTTC. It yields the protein CASSFLAGGPKDEQFF.